Listed below are T cell receptor beta chains from one sample, sequenced in a study of cytomegalovirus exposure and HLA in healthy donors. This table comes from immunoSEQ multiplex PCR, and its TCRdb copy is limited to in-frame clones, with some not included. The repertoire holds about 150,000 clones, with more than 60% as singletons. Material for sequencing was PBMCs. Receptors originate from a woman in her sixties or seventies in good health and CMV-seronegative. The CDR3 runs from the conserved cysteine through the conserved F or W. Fields, in order: clone size, V gene, D gene, J gene, CDR3 protein, CDR3 DNA. The D gene is left open where the match is weak. Clone size is shown for a subset of rows, as once, few, many or a class of expanded clone.

few	TRBV11-2	TRBD2	TRBJ2-3	CASSLDGASGGVQYF	TGTGCCAGCAGCTTAGATGGGGCTAGCGGGGGGGTGCAGTATTTT
-	TRBV7-9	-	TRBJ2-7	CASSARTGTQYEQYF	TGTGCCAGCAGCGCAAGAACCGGGACTCAGTACGAGCAGTACTTC
-	TRBV5-6	-	TRBJ1-3	CASSLEQSSGNTIYF	TGTGCCAGCAGCTTGGAACAGAGCTCTGGAAACACCATATATTTT
few	TRBV6-1	-	TRBJ1-2	CASSDRQVTYGYTF	TGTGCCAGCAGTGACCGACAGGTTACCTATGGCTACACCTTC
few	TRBV19	TRBD1	TRBJ1-2	CASSRQGADSGYTF	TGTGCCAGTAGTAGACAGGGGGCGGACAGTGGCTACACCTTC
-	TRBV19	TRBD1	TRBJ1-3	CASTTGGHSGNTIYF	TGTGCCAGTACCACAGGGGGCCACTCTGGAAACACCATATATTTT
-	TRBV6-5	TRBD1	TRBJ2-1	CASNRQGARDNEQFF	TGTGCCAGCAACCGACAGGGGGCACGAGACAATGAGCAGTTCTTC
-	TRBV5-1	TRBD2	TRBJ2-7	CASSFMTSGSSEQYF	TGCGCCAGCAGCTTCATGACTAGCGGGAGTAGTGAGCAGTACTTC
-	TRBV28	TRBD1	TRBJ2-1	CASSDRAHYNEQFF	TGTGCCAGCTCTGACAGGGCTCATTACAATGAGCAGTTCTTC
once	TRBV6-5	-	TRBJ2-7	CASSYGEGGVGQYF	TGTGCCAGCAGTTACGGTGAAGGGGGGGTGGGGCAGTACTTC
few	TRBV7-8	-	TRBJ1-2	CASSPSRDFYGYTF	TGTGCCAGCAGCCCATCACGGGATTTCTATGGCTACACCTTC
few	TRBV11-3	TRBD2	TRBJ2-5	CASSFGRLAGAGGETQYF	TGTGCCAGCAGCTTCGGACGACTAGCGGGGGCCGGGGGAGAGACCCAGTACTTC
once	TRBV7-2	TRBD2	TRBJ2-1	CASSPQTAGGPYNEQFF	TGTGCCAGCAGCCCCCAAACCGCGGGAGGACCCTACAATGAGCAGTTCTTC
-	TRBV6-1	TRBD2	TRBJ2-4	CASSELSSGSGVNIQYF	TGTGCCAGCAGTGAATTGTCTAGCGGGAGTGGAGTAAACATTCAGTACTTC
-	TRBV7-8	-	TRBJ2-3	CASSLLTVTDTQYF	TGTGCCAGCAGCTTATTGACAGTCACAGATACGCAGTATTTT
-	TRBV11-3	-	TRBJ2-7	CASSLAPGYEQYF	TGTGCCAGCAGCTTAGCCCCGGGGTACGAGCAGTACTTC
few	TRBV7-6	TRBD1	TRBJ1-2	CASSLDPGTGHTSGYTF	TGTGCCAGCAGCTTAGACCCCGGGACAGGACACACCAGTGGCTACACCTTC